Reported below is one T cell receptor (beta chain). Using immunoSEQ multiplex PCR, the repertoire was profiled, and TCRdb retains in-frame clones only, with some absent. The data show roughly 110,000 clones, roughly nine tenths seen once. The CDR3 is 17 residues long. V trimming: 3 bases; J trimming: 3 bases; junction bases outside the gene matches: 10. Germline loops: CDR1 SGHRS, CDR2 YFSETQ. These data belong to a study of OX40 agonist ivuxolimab in advanced cancers. Study as a whole: Patients received ivuxolimab, an agonistic anti-OX40 (CD134) antibody. Patients with prior anti-PD-1, anti-PD-L1 or anti-CTLA-4 therapy were eligible; 35% to 50% had some.

The chain employs TRBV5-1 and TRBJ2-7, with 12 bases that match TRBD2. The clonotype comes from an adult with an advanced solid tumor such as melanoma, head and neck, liver or kidney cancer. The sequenced sample was CD4+ or CD8+ T cells sorted from blood, obtained in a trial of the OX40 agonist ivuxolimab. CDR3 nucleotide sequence: TGCGCCAGCAGCTCGGCCTTACTAGCGGGGGGCCTCTACGAGCAGTACTTC. It encodes CASSSALLAGGLYEQYF.